The entry that follows covers one T cell receptor beta chain sequence. This clonotype counts as medium-sized (0.01 to 0.1%). The specificity of this receptor is unknown. No qualities accompany the bases; no much larger clone lies one base away. The sample is drawn from a study of spatial heterogeneity in lung cancer (dated by TCRdb to between 2018 and 2021). Background for the entire study: Beta-chain transcripts were consistently detected in greater numbers than alpha-chain transcripts, which likely reflects a higher abundance of beta-chain transcripts. In the raw uncorrected reads, each unique combination of TCR and UMI appeared on average more than ten times. In non-small cell lung cancer, the study made a quantitative comparison of TCR alpha and beta repertoires among multiple tumor regions, matched nontumor lung and blood. Nonsynonymous mutation counts, determined by whole-exome sequencing of tumor tissue, were related to TCR repertoire features. At surgery, some 220 tumor regions, around 64 matched nontumor lung samples and 56 PBMC samples were TCR-sequenced for both alpha and beta chains. Results and caveats for the whole study, not just this receptor: Additional single-cell paired TCR alpha and beta sequencing was considered necessary to confirm, at a functional level, the hypothesis that regional TCRs recognize regional mutations.

CDR1 and CDR2 are read off the germline V gene (reference sequence) as DFQATT and SNEGSKA. The cysteine opens and the phenylalanine closes a CDR3 of 12 amino acids. Only the CDR3 DNA is retained, 36 bases long and in frame from the first base. Trimming costs V 4 bases and J 2 bases, and their ends lie 9 bases apart. The meaning of the sample's time point label: sample taken at primary tumor resection. The donors were approximately 70 patients from the lung TRACERx cohort who had early-stage, untreated non-small cell lung cancer. Whole RNA extracted from tumor and nontumor lung tissue, or from cryopreserved PBMC samples, was used for TCR sequencing without cell sorting. Only patients for whom sufficient RNA was available from at least two tumor regions were selected for TCR sequencing. A lung pathologist reviewed the tumor and adjacent nontumor lung specimens before the specimens were selected. Libraries were built with 5' RACE. Reads for this sample came from a NextSeq 500. To allow correction of PCR and sequencing errors, the TCR library protocol tagged every TCR cDNA molecule with a unique molecular identifier. The authors' pipeline ran thus. Decombinator tools were used for TCR identification, UMI-based error correction and CDR3 extraction. Expanded TCRs were defined as those above a frequency of 2 per 1,000, corresponding to the top 1% of the tumor frequency distribution. Each repertoire was subsampled 100 times to 5,000 TCRs, after which Renyi diversity was computed with the R vegan package. CDR3 similarity networks were built from amino acid triplet string-kernel similarity, with CDR3s being connected when pairwise similarity was above 0.82. TCRdb handled the public reads itself, with Q25 trimming in fastp and clone calling in MiXCR, and kept productive beta chains. Every CDR3 protein is listed once, alongside the most common genes and DNA of its rows. For this entry, the V and J calls and clone size follow TCRdb and not the study's own pipeline. In all, the sample holds around 2,000 distinct CDR3 sequences, and under 30% of those were seen once. The ten largest clones take up approximately 14% of the sample.

Material: normal lung tissue next to the tumor, obtained at surgery. The clonotype originates from a male donor with early-stage non-small cell lung cancer. The chain couples TRBV20-1 to TRBJ2-7; the D segment could be TRBD1, given 5 matching bases. The CDR3 has the sequence CSAKGRAYEQYF. DNA sequence: TGCAGTGCTAAGGGCAGGGCCTACGAGCAGTACTTC.